This paragraph covers one T cell receptor beta chain sequence. Assay used: immunoSEQ multiplex PCR; TCRdb lists only in-frame clones, some missing. The sample records roughly 160,000 clones, roughly 88% being singletons. The data stem from a study of blood T cell repertoires in COVID-19. Study information: The United States, Italy and Spain were the sources of the acute and convalescent COVID-19 samples. PBMCs, B-cell-depleted T cells, or T cells provided the cDNA or gDNA that made up the material.

CDR1 is SEHNR and CDR2 is FQNEAQ in the germline V gene (reference sequence). Trimming took 4 bases from V and 3 from J; bases not matched to a gene: 8. The CDR3 consists of 16 residues. The chain joins TRBV7-9 to TRBJ2-1, with 8 bases identical to TRBD2. The specimen sequenced was peripheral blood. The source of this sequence is a man of 80 years or more with COVID-19, enrolled during active disease. The CDR3 loop is CASSSSSGGLYNEQFF. CDR3 nucleotide sequence: TGTGCCAGCAGCTCCTCAAGCGGGGGACTCTACAATGAGCAGTTCTTC. Looking up the rest from reference TRBV7-9 and TRBJ2-1 gives the full variable domain: DTGVSQNPRHKITKRGQNVTFRCDPISEHNRLYWYRQTLGQGPEFLTYFQNEAQLEKSRLLSDRFSAERPKGSFSTLEIQRTEQGDSAMYLCASSSSSGGLYNEQFFGPGTRLTVL.